Reported below is one T cell receptor (beta chain). The sample originates from a study of human T cells and chemical hapten exposure. Time point specified: patch test 2, 6 weeks after DPC sensitization. Treatment here: therapeutic diphenylcyclopropenone sensitization with weekly scalp DPC. Trimming at V came to 3 bases and at J to 6 bases, leaving 8 bases not matched to a gene. CDR3 size: 14 residues. CDR1 is DFQATT, CDR2 SNEGSKA, per germline (reference sequence). Original data processing: Samples had a median of around 96,000 TCRs, ranging roughly 20,000 to 750,000. In TCRdb, the RACE reads were re-called with MiXCR into one record per CDR3 protein. The V and J calls were not made by the authors but by TCRdb's processing. The table lists tens of thousands of distinct CDR3 sequences, 6.5% to 10% of them singletons.

This receptor was obtained from a woman in her 50s with alopecia areata. Some clones in this sample may be carry-over from other donors' samples. The chain has TRBV20-1 and TRBJ2-3, with TRBD2 matching 8 bases. The specimen was whole blood, collected in connection with sensitization to the hapten diphenylcyclopropenone (DPC). The CDR3 region is CSARQAGVADTQYF. CDR3 coding DNA: TGCAGTGCTAGGCAAGCGGGGGTTGCGGATACGCAGTATTTT.